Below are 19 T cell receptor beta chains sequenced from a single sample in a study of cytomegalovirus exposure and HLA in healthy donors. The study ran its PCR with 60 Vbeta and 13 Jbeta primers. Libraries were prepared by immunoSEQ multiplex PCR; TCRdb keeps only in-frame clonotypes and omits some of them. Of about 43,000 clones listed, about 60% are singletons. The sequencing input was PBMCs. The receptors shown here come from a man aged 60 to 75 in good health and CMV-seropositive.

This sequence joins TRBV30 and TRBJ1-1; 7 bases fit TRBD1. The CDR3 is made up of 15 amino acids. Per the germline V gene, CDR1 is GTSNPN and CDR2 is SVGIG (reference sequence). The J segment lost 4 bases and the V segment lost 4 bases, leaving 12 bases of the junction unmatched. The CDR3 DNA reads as TGTGCCTGGAACCCCCCAGGGGGGATGAGCACTGAAGCTTTCTTT. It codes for CAWNPPGGMSTEAFF.

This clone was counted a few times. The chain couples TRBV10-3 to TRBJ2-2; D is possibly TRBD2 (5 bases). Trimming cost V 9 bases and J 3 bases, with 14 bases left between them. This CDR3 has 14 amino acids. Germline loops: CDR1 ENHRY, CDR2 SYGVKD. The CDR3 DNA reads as TGTGCCATTTCACTAGAAAGCGACACCGGGGAGCTGTTTTTT. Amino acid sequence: CAISLESDTGELFF.

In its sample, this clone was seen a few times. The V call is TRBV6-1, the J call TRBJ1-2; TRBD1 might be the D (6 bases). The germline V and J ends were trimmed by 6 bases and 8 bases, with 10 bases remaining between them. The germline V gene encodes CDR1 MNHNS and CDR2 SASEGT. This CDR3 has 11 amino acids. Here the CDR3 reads CASRQGVGYTF. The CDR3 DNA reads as TGTGCCAGCAGACAGGGTGTGGGCTACACCTTC.

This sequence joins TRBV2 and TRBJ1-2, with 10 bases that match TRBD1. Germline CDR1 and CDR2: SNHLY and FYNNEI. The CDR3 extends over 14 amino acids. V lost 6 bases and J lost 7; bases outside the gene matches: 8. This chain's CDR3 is CASRGRDRGFGYTF. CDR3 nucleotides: TGTGCCAGCAGGGGTAGGGACAGGGGTTTTGGCTACACCTTC.

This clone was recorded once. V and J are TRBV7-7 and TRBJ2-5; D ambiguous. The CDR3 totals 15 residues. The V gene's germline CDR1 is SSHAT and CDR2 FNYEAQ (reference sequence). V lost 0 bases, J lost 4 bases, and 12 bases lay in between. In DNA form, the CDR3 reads TGTGCCAGCAGCTTAGCGGCTAGTTCAGTAGAGACCCAGTACTTC. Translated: CASSLAASSVETQYF.

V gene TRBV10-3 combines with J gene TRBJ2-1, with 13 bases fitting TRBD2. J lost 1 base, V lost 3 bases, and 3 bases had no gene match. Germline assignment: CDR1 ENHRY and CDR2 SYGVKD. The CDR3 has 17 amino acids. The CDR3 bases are TGTGCCATCAGTGACTCACTAGCGGGGGGGTCCTACAATGAGCAGTTCTTC. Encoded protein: CAISDSLAGGSYNEQFF.

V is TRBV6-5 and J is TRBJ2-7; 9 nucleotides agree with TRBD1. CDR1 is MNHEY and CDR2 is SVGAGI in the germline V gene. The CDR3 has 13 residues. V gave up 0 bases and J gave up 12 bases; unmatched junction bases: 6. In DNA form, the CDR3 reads TGTGCCAGCAGTTACTCCGGGACAGGGAAGCGGTACTTC. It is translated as CASSYSGTGKRYF.

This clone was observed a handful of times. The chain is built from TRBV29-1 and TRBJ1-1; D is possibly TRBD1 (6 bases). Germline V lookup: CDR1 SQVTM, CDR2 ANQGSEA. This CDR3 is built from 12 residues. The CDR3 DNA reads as TGCGGATCAGGGGTTATGAACACTGAAGCTTTCTTT. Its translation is CGSGVMNTEAFF. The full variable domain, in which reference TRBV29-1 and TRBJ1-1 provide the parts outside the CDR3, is SAVISQKPSRDICQRGTSLTIQCQVDSQVTMMFWYRQQPGQSLTLIATANQGSEATYESGFVIDKFPISRPNLTFSTLTVSNMSPEDSSIYLCGSGVMNTEAFFGQGTRLTVV.

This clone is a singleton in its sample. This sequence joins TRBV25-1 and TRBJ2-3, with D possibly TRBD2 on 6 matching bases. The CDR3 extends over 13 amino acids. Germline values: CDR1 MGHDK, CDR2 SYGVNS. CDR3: CASARDPTDTQYF. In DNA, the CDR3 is TGTGCTTCGGCGCGGGATCCCACAGATACGCAGTATTTT.

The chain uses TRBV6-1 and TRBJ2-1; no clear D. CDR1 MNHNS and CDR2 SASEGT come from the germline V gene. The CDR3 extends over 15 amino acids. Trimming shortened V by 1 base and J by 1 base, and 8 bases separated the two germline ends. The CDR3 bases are TGTGCCAGCAGTGAAGAACCCGAGTCCTACAATGAGCAGTTCTTC. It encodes CASSEEPESYNEQFF.

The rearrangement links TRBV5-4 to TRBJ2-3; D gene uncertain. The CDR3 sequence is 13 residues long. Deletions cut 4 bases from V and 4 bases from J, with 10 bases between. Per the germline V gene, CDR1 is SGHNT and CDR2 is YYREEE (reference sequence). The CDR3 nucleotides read TGTGCCAGCAGCGGCCGTGTCCCAGATACGCAGTATTTT. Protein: CASSGRVPDTQYF.

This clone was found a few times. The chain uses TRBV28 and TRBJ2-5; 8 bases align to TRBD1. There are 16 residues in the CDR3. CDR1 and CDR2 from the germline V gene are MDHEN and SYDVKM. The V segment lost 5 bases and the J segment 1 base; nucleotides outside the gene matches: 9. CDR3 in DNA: TGTGCCAGCAGTAGATACCCAGGGGGCTCCCAAGAGACCCAGTACTTC. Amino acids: CASSRYPGGSQETQYF.

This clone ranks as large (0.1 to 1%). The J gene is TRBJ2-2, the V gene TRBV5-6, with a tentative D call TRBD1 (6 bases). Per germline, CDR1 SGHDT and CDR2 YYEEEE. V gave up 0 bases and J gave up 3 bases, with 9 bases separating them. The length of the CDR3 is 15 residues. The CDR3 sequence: CASSLGSGDTGELFF. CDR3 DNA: TGTGCCAGCAGCTTGGGCTCAGGGGACACCGGGGAGCTGTTTTTT.

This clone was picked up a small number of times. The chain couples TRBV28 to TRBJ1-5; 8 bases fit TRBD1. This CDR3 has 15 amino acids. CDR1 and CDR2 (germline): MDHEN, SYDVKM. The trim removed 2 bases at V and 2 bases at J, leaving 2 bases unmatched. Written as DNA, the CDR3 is TGTGCCAGCAGTTTAGTGGGACAGGGCAATCAGCCCCAGCATTTT. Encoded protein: CASSLVGQGNQPQHF.

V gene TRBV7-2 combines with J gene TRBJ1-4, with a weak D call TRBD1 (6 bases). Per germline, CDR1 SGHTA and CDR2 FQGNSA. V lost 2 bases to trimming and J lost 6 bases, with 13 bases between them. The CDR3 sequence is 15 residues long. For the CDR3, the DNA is TGTGCCAGCAGCTTAAGCGGGGGCCTGGATGAAAAACTGTTTTTT. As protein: CASSLSGGLDEKLFF.

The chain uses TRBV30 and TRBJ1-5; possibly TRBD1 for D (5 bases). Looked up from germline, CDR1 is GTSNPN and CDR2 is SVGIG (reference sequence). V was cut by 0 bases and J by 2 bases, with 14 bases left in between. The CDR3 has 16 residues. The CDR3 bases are TGTGCCTGGAGTGTACTGGGCTCCAGGGGCAATCAGCCCCAGCATTTT. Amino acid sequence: CAWSVLGSRGNQPQHF.

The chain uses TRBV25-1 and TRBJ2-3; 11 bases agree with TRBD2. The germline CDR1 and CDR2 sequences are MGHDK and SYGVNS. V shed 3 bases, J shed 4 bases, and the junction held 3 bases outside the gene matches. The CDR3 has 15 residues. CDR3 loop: CASSDSGRAPDTQYF. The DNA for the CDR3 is TGTGCCAGCAGTGATAGCGGGAGGGCCCCAGATACGCAGTATTTT.

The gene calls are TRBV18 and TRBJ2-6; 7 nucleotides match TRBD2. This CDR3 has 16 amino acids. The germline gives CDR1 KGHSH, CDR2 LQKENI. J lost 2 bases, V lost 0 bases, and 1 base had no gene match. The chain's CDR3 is CASSPPGGTGANVLTF. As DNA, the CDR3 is TGTGCCAGCTCACCACCGGGGGGGACTGGGGCCAACGTCCTGACTTTC.

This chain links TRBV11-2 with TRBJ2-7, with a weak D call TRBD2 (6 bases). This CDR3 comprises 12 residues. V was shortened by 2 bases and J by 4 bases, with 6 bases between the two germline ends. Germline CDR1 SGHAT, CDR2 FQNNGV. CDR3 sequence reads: CASSLRGYEQYF. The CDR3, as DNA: TGTGCCAGCAGCTTACGGGGGTACGAGCAGTACTTC.